This TCR beta chain is drawn from a study of identical twins. This clonotype has ten or more counts. The antigen is undetermined. Trimming cost V 5 bases and J 1 base, with 11 bases left between them. The germline V gene has CDR1 KGHSH and CDR2 LQKENI. The CDR3 sequence is 14 residues long. Study-wide findings and caveats: The same donors were not followed; conclusions instead depended on cross-sectional statistical analysis. Weaker excess twin sharing was seen among beta out-of-frame sequences. Memory repertoires lacked the insertion deficit that abundant cord blood beta clonotypes showed.

Template switching, a step in the protocol, added a universal primer site, and cDNA carried unique molecular identifiers. TCRdb reanalysed the 5' RACE reads using MiXCR and keeps one entry per CDR3 protein. The data contain around 240,000 distinct CDR3 sequences, roughly 10% of them singletons. This receptor was identified in a middle-aged man in good health. Sequencing was carried out using memory T cells sorted from blood. The V call is TRBV18, the J call TRBJ1-1; unclear D gene. CDR3 amino acids: CASSAQERNTEAFF. CDR3 DNA sequence: TGTGCCAGCTCAGCCCAAGAGAGGAACACTGAAGCTTTCTTT.